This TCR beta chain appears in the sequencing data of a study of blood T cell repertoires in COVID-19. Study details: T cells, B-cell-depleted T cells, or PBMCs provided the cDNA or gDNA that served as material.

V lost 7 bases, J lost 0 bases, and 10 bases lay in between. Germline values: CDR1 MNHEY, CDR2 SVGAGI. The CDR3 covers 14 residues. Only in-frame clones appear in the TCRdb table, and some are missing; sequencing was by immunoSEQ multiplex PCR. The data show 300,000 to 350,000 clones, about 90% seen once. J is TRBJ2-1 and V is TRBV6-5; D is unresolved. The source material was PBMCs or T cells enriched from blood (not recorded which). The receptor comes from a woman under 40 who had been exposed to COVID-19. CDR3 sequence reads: CASINPSSYNEQFF. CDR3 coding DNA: TGTGCCAGCATAAACCCCAGCTCCTACAATGAGCAGTTCTTC.